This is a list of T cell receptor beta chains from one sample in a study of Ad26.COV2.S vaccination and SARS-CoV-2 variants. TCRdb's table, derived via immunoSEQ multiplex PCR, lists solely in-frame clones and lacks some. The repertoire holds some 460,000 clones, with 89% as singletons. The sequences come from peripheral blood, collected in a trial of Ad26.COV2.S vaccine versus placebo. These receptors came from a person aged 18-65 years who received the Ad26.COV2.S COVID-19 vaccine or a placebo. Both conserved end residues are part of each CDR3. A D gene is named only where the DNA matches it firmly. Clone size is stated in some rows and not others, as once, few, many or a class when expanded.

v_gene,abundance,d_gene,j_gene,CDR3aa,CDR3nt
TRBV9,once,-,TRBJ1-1,CASSVDHQWGTEAFF,TGTGCCAGCAGCGTAGATCATCAGTGGGGCACTGAAGCTTTCTTT
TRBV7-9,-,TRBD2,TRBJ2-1,CASSWGLAVNEQFF,TGTGCCAGCAGCTGGGGACTAGCGGTGAATGAGCAGTTCTTC
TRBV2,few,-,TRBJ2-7,CASSPPGRSYEQYF,TGTGCCAGCAGTCCGCCCGGACGGTCCTACGAGCAGTACTTC
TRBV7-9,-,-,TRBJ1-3,CASSLGAGLISGNTIYF,TGTGCCAGCAGCTTAGGGGCGGGTCTCATCTCTGGAAACACCATATATTTT
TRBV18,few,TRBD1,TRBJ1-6,CASTRDSYSPLHF,TGTGCCAGCACGCGGGACAGTTATTCACCCCTCCACTTT
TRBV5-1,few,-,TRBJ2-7,CASSADGFSSYEQYF,TGCGCCAGCAGCGCGGACGGGTTCAGCTCCTACGAGCAGTACTTC
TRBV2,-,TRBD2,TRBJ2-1,CASSPPPGLAGGPTDYNEQFF,TGTGCCAGCAGTCCCCCCCCGGGACTAGCGGGGGGGCCTACCGACTACAATGAGCAGTTCTTC
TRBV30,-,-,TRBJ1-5,CAWSRGHPNQPQHF,TGTGCCTGGAGCCGCGGACACCCTAATCAGCCCCAGCATTTT
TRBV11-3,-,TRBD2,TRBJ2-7,CASSLYGERRESVYEQYF,TGTGCCAGCAGCTTATATGGGGAGCGGCGGGAGTCAGTCTACGAGCAGTACTTC
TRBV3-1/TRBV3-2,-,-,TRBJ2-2,CASSQVDGELFF,TGTGCCAGCAGCCAAGTAGATGGGGAGCTGTTTTTT
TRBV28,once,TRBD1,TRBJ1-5,CASSFTGAGLQPQHF,TGTGCCAGCAGTTTCACAGGGGCAGGGCTTCAGCCCCAGCATTTT
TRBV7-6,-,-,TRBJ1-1,CASSLEIGGNTEAFF,TGTGCCAGCAGCTTAGAGATTGGGGGGAACACTGAAGCTTTCTTT
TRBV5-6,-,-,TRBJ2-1,CASSPGRRNNEQFF,TGTGCCAGCAGCCCGGGGAGAAGGAACAATGAGCAGTTCTTC
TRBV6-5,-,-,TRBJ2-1,CASSNRDRAYNEQFF,TGTGCCAGCAGTAACAGGGATAGAGCTTACAATGAGCAGTTCTTC
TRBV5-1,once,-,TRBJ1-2,CASSRNNYGYTF,TGCGCCAGCAGCCGTAACAACTATGGCTACACCTTC
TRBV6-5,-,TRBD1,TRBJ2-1,CASSPDRGPHNEQFF,TGTGCCAGCAGTCCAGACAGGGGGCCCCACAATGAGCAGTTCTTC
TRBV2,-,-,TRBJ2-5,CASTLYRAYQETQYF,TGTGCCAGCACCTTGTACAGGGCCTATCAAGAGACCCAGTACTTC
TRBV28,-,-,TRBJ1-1,CASTPVGNTEAFF,TGTGCCAGCACTCCGGTGGGGAACACTGAAGCTTTCTTT
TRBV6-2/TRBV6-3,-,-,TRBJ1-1,CASSFDRSLNTEAFF,TGTGCCAGCAGTTTCGACAGGAGTCTGAACACTGAAGCTTTCTTT
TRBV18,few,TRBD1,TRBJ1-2,CASSPDRIRGYTF,TGTGCCAGCTCACCGGACAGGATCCGTGGCTACACCTTC
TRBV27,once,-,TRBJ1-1,CASGPGEGSTEAFF,TGTGCCAGCGGGCCAGGCGAGGGGAGTACTGAAGCTTTCTTT
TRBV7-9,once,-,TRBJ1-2,CASSLGRLPSGYTF,TGTGCCAGCAGCTTAGGACGCCTGCCGTCGGGCTACACCTTC
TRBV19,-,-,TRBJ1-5,CASSRAYQPQHF,TGTGCCAGTAGTAGAGCGTATCAGCCCCAGCATTTT
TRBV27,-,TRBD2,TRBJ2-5,CASSPTSGRLETQYF,TGTGCCAGCAGTCCCACTAGCGGGAGGTTGGAGACCCAGTACTTC
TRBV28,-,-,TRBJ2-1,CASSSGPPKPNEQFF,TGTGCCAGCAGTTCCGGACCCCCCAAACCAAATGAGCAGTTCTTC
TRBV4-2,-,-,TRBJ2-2,CASSQTPAGVRTGELFF,TGTGCCAGCAGCCAGACCCCGGCAGGGGTTCGCACCGGGGAGCTGTTTTTT
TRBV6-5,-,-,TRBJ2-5,CASSYSPTPVAAQYF,TGTGCCAGCAGTTACTCGCCGACCCCGGTAGCGGCCCAGTACTTC
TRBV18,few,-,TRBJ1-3,CASSPSAQRVSGNTIYF,TGTGCCAGCTCCCCTAGTGCCCAGCGTGTCTCTGGAAACACCATATATTTT
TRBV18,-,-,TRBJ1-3,CASSPERVGNTIYF,TGTGCCAGCTCGCCTGAGAGGGTCGGAAACACCATATATTTT
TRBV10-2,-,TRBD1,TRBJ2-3,CASSEQGIKQYF,TGCGCCAGCAGTGAACAGGGGATTAAGCAGTATTTT
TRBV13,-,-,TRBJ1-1,CASSLGRGTPAFF,TGTGCCAGCAGCTTAGGGAGGGGGACGCCAGCTTTCTTT
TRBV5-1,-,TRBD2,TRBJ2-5,CASSLGSGGVQETQYF,TGCGCCAGCAGCTTGGGTAGCGGGGGGGTCCAAGAGACCCAGTACTTC
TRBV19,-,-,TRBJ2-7,CASSMGSYEQYF,TGTGCCAGTAGTATGGGTAGCTACGAGCAGTACTTC
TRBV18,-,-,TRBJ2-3,CASSPQSTDTQYF,TGTGCCAGCTCACCCCAGAGCACAGATACGCAGTATTTT
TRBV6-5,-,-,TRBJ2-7,CASSYSANGPYEQYF,TGTGCCAGCAGTTACTCGGCAAACGGCCCCTACGAGCAGTACTTC